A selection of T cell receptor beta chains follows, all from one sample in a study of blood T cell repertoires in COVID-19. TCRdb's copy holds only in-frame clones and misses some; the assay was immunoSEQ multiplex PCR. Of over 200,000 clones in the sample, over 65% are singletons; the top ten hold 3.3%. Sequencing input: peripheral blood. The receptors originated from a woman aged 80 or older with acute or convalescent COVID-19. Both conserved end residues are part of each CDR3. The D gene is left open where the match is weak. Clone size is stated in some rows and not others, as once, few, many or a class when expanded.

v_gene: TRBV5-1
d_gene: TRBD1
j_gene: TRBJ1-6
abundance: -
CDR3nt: TGCGCCAGCAGCGCCCAAGGGACAGGGCGTAATTCACCCCTCCACTTT
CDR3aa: CASSAQGTGRNSPLHF

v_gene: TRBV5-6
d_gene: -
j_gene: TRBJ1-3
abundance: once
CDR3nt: TGTGCCAGCAGCTCAGACAGGAACACTGGAAACACCATATATTTT
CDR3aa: CASSSDRNTGNTIYF

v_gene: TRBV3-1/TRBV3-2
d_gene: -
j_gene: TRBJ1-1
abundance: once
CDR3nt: TGTGCCAGCGGGCACAGGGTGAACACTGAAGCTTTCTTT
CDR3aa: CASGHRVNTEAFF

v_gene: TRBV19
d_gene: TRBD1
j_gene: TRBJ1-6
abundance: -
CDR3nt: TGTGCCAGTAGGGACCGGGACAGGGTGAATTCACCCCTCCACTTT
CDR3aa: CASRDRDRVNSPLHF

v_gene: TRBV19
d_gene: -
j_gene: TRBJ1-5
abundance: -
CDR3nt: TGTGCCAGTAGTATATGGGGGGGCCGGGTTCAGCCCCAGCATTTT
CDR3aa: CASSIWGGRVQPQHF

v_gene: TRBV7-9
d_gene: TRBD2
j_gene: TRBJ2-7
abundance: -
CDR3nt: TGTGCCAGCAGCTCTAACAGCGGGACCCTCTACGAGCAGTACTTC
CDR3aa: CASSSNSGTLYEQYF

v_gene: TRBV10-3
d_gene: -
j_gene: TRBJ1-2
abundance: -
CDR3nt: TGTGCCATCCGTCGAATGGAGGGACACTATGGCTACACCTTC
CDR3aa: CAIRRMEGHYGYTF

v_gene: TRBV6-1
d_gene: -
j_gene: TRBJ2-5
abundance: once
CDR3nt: TGTGCCAGCAGTGAAGCGGCGGGAACGGGGGAGACCCAGTACTTC
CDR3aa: CASSEAAGTGETQYF

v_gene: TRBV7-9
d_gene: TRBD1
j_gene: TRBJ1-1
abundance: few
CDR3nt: TGTGCCAGCAGCTTACAGGGGGCAGGGACTGAAGCTTTCTTT
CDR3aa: CASSLQGAGTEAFF

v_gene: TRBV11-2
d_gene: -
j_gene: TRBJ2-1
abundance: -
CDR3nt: TGTGCCAGCAGCCAGCAGGCCTGGGACAATGAGCAGTTCTTC
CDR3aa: CASSQQAWDNEQFF

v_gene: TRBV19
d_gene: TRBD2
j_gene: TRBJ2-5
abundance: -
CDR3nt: TGTGCCAGTACGAAGGGACTAGCGGGAAAGGAGACCCAGTACTTC
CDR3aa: CASTKGLAGKETQYF

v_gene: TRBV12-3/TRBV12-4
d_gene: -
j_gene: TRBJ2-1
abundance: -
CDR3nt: TGTGCCAGCAGAAAAACTCTAGTTTCTGAGCAGTTCTTC
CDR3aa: CASRKTLVSEQFF

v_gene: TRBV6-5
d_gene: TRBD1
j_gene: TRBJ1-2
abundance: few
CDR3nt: TGTGCCACCATTACAGGGGACTATGGCTACACCTTC
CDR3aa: CATITGDYGYTF

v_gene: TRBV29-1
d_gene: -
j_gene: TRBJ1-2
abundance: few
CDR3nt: TGCAGCGCCGGACAGATTTATGGCTACACCTTC
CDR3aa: CSAGQIYGYTF

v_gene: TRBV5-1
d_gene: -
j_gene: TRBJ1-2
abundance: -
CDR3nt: TGCGCCAGCAGCTTGGCAACTATTAACTATGGCTACACCTTC
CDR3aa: CASSLATINYGYTF

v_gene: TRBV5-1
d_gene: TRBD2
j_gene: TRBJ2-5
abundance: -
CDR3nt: TGCGCCAGCAGCAGGAGGGAGGGAGAGACCCAGTACTTC
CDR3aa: CASSRREGETQYF

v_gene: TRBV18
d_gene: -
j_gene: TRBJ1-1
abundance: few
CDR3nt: TGTGCCAGCTCACGACCGGCAGGGGTTGTTGCTGAAGCTTTCTTT
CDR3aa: CASSRPAGVVAEAFF

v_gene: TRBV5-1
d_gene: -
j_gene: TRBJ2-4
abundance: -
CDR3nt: TGCGCCAGCAGCTCAGAAGGCCCCTCGGCGGCAGGGGGGAACATTCAGTACTTC
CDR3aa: CASSSEGPSAAGGNIQYF

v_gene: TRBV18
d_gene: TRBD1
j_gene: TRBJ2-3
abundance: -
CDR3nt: TGTGCCAGCTCACCCCAGGGACAGGTCACAGATACGCAGTATTTT
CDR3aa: CASSPQGQVTDTQYF

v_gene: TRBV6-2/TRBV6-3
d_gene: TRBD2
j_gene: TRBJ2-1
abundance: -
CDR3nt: TGTGCCAGCAGTTCAAGGACTAGCGGGGGGCCACATGAGCAGTTCTTC
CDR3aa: CASSSRTSGGPHEQFF

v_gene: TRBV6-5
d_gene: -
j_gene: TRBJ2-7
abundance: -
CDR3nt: TGTGCCAGCAGCCTAGCTTTTTCCTCCTACGAGCAGTACTTC
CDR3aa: CASSLAFSSYEQYF

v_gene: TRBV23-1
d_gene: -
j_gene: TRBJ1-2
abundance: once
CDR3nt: TGCGCCAGCAGTCCCCTCTATGGGGCCTCTCTCTATGGCTACACCTTC
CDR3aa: CASSPLYGASLYGYTF

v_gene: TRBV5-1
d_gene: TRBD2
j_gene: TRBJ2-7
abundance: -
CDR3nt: TGCGCCAGCAGCCCTCTCCTGCGTGGGCGGGAGAGAAACCGGCAGTACTTC
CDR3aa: CASSPLLRGRERNRQYF

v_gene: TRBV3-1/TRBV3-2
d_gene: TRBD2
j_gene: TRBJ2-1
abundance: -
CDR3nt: TGTGCCAGCAGCCGGACTAGCGGGCCTAGCTCCTACAATGAGCAGTTCTTC
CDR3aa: CASSRTSGPSSYNEQFF

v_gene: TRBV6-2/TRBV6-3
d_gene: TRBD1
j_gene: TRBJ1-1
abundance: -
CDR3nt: TGTGCCAGCAGTTACTCGTCAGGGGGCGTCACTGAAGCTTTCTTT
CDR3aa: CASSYSSGGVTEAFF

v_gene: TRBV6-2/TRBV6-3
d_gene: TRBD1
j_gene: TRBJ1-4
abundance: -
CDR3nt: TGTGCCAGCAGTTCAGGGGGCCCCCCTAATGAAAAACTGTTTTTT
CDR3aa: CASSSGGPPNEKLFF

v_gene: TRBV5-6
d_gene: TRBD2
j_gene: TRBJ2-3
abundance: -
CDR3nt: TGTGCCAGCAGCTTGGCCTCGACTAGCGGCACAGATACGCAGTATTTT
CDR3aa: CASSLASTSGTDTQYF

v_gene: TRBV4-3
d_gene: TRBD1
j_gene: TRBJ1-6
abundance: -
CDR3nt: TGCGCCAGCAGCCAAGATGGACAGGCCAACCTCTCACCCCTCCACTTT
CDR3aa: CASSQDGQANLSPLHF

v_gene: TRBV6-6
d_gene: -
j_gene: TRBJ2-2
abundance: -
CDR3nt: TGTGCCAGCTCCCTAGGGCGGGCGAACACCGGGGAGCTGTTTTTT
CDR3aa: CASSLGRANTGELFF

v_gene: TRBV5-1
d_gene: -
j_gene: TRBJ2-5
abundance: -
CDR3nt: TGCGCCAGCAGCCCAGGGACTTTAGGAGAGACCCAGTACTTC
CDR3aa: CASSPGTLGETQYF